The clone carrying this T cell receptor beta chain has more than one count but fewer than ten. Its antigen is not known. This sample stems from a study of blood T cells in healthy people across ages. The study's findings and limits: Higher diversity and more naive CD4+ cells were features of long-lived donors, compared to aged donors.

The CDR3 has 15 residues. Looked up from germline, CDR1 is LGHNA and CDR2 is YNFKEQ. Trimming shortened V by 1 base and J by 4 bases, and 8 bases separated the two germline ends. The use of a sample-barcoded 5' primer and a J-beta primer mix characterized a second PCR of about 7 to 12 cycles. Each TCR beta cDNA got a 12-nucleotide random molecular identifier. Each CDR3 protein gets one entry after TCRdb re-called the 5' RACE reads with MiXCR. In the table there are 800,000 to 900,000 distinct CDR3 sequences, less than 80% of which are singletons. This TCR came from a young man in good health. The J gene is TRBJ2-6, the V gene TRBV4-2; tentative D call: TRBD1 (6 bases). The sample consisted of blood. The CDR3 bases are TGTGCCAGCAGCCAAGTCGGGACAGGGGCCAACGTCCTGACTTTC. Translating gives CASSQVGTGANVLTF.